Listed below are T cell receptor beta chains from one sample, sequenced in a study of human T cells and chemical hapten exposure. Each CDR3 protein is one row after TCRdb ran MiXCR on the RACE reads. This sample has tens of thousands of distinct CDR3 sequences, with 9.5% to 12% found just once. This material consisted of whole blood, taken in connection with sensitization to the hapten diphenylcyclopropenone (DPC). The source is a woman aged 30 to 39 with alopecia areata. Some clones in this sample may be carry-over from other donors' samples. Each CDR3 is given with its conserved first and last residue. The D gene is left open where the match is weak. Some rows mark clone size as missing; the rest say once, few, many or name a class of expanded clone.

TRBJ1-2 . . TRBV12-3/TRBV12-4 CASSQPGGREDTF TGTGCCAGCAGTCAGCCCGGGGGACGGGAAGACACCTTC
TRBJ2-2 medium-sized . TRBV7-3 CASSLSGTTGELFF TGTGCCAGCAGCTTGTCCGGGACAACCGGGGAGCTGTTTTTT
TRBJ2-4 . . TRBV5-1 CASSFGPTANIQYF TGCGCCAGCAGCTTTGGCCCCACGGCAAACATTCAGTACTTC
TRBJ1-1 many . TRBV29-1 CSVEGTEAFF TGCAGCGTTGAAGGCACTGAAGCTTTCTTT
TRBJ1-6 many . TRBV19 CASSEASALHF TGTGCCAGTAGCGAAGCCTCAGCCCTCCACTTT
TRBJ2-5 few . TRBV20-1 CSARSQQETQYF TGCAGTGCTAGGTCGCAGCAAGAGACCCAGTACTTC
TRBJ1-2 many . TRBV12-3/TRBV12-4 CASSPRTANYGYTF TGTGCCAGCAGTCCGCGTACAGCTAACTATGGCTACACCTTC
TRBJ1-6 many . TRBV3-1 CASSQVREPLHF TGTGCCAGCAGCCAAGTGAGGGAACCCCTCCACTTT
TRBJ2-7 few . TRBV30 CAWSRASYEQYF TGTGCCTGGAGTAGGGCCTCCTACGAGCAGTACTTC
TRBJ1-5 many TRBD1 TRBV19 CASSIDRDRSSNNQPQHF TGTGCCAGTAGTATAGATCGGGACAGGAGCTCAAACAATCAGCCCCAGCATTTT
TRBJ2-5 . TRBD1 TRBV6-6 CASYRGQETQYF TGTGCCAGCTACAGGGGTCAAGAGACCCAGTACTTC
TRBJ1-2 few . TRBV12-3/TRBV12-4 CASSSRGRTDGYTF TGTGCCAGCAGTTCCCGGGGCCGCACCGATGGCTACACCTTC
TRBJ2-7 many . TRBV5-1 CASSRAASSYEQYF TGCGCCAGCAGCCGGGCGGCCAGCTCCTACGAGCAGTACTTC
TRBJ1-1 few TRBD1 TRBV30 CAWSVTGGEAFF TGTGCCTGGAGTGTAACAGGGGGAGAAGCTTTCTTT
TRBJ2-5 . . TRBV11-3 CASSLDGTDQETQYF TGTGCCAGCAGCTTAGATGGTACGGATCAAGAGACCCAGTACTTC
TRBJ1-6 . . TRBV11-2 CASNINSGDSPLHF TGTGCCAGCAATATAAACTCTGGTGATTCACCCCTCCACTTT
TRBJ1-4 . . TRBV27 CASSFRRDINEKLFF TGTGCCAGCAGTTTCCGCCGGGACATTAATGAAAAACTGTTTTTT
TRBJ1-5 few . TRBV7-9 CASSLGAHNQPQHF TGTGCCAGCAGCCTAGGGGCCCACAATCAGCCCCAGCATTTT
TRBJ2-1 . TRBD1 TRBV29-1 CSVDSGQAYNEQFF TGCAGCGTTGACTCGGGACAGGCCTACAATGAGCAGTTCTTC
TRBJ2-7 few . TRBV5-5 CASSLTHEQYF TGTGCCAGCAGCTTGACCCACGAGCAGTACTTC
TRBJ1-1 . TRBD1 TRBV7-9 CASSLETGTNTEAFF TGTGCCAGCAGCTTAGAGACAGGGACGAACACTGAAGCTTTCTTT
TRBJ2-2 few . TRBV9 CASSVQRTGELFF TGTGCCAGCAGCGTTCAGCGAACCGGGGAGCTGTTTTTT
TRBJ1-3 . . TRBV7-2 CASSLDLIGSSGNTIYF TGTGCCAGCAGCTTAGATCTGATAGGGTCCTCTGGAAACACCATATATTTT
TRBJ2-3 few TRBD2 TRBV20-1 CSASGTSEYTDTQYF TGCAGTGCCTCCGGGACTAGCGAATACACAGATACGCAGTATTTT
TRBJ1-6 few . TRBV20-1 CSARDQSRASSYNSPLHF TGCAGTGCTAGAGATCAATCCCGGGCAAGCTCCTATAATTCACCCCTCCACTTT
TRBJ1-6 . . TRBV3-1 CASSQEEASPLHF TGTGCCAGCAGCCAAGAAGAGGCTTCACCCCTCCACTTT
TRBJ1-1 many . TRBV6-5 CASSQRGRGVNTEAFF TGTGCCAGCAGTCAACGAGGTCGGGGGGTGAACACTGAAGCTTTCTTT
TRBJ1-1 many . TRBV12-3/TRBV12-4 CASSLESGAFF TGTGCCAGCAGTTTGGAGTCCGGAGCTTTCTTT
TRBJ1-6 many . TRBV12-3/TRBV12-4 CASSFQSSYNSPLHF TGTGCCAGCAGTTTCCAGAGCTCCTATAATTCACCCCTCCACTTT